The 26 T cell receptor beta chains listed next were all sequenced from one sample in a study of type 1 and type 2 diabetes patients. Genomic DNA was the PCR template. Amplification of the beta chain CDR3 used 30 forward and 13 reverse multiplex primers. Each CDR3 protein gets one entry after TCRdb re-called the multiplex PCR reads with MiXCR. The sample yields approximately 260,000 distinct CDR3 sequences, roughly 44% seen once. Sequenced: peripheral blood mononuclear cells (PBMCs). All receptors derive from a man younger than 30 with type 2 diabetes.

The V and J genes are TRBV6-1 and TRBJ1-6, with D possibly being TRBD1 (6 bases). Between the trimmed V and J ends, which lost 6 bases and 5 bases, there was a span of 11 bases. Germline loops: CDR1 MNHNS, CDR2 SASEGT. The CDR3 covers 14 residues. The chain's CDR3 is CASRQGGNNSPLHF. CDR3 in DNA: TGTGCCAGCAGACAGGGAGGGAATAATTCACCCCTCCACTTT.

This clonotype was recorded only once. This sequence joins TRBV7-2 and TRBJ2-3; 8 bases align to TRBD2. Trimming removed 4 bases from V and 0 bases from J; junction bases left unmatched: 9. The CDR3 loop spans 17 amino acids. Germline lookup yields CDR1 SGHTA and CDR2 FQGNSA. CDR3: CASSSWVAGTSTDTQYF. CDR3 DNA: TGTGCCAGCAGCTCCTGGGTAGCGGGAACTAGCACAGATACGCAGTATTTT.

The chain combines TRBV24-1 with TRBJ2-1; D gene unclear. From germline, CDR1 is KGHDR and CDR2 SFDVKD. V dropped 2 bases and J dropped 5 bases, with 6 bases sitting between them. CDR3 size: 13 residues. CDR3: CATSDSDDNEQFF. The CDR3 DNA is TGTGCCACCAGTGATTCCGACGACAATGAGCAGTTCTTC.

The chain has TRBV12-3 or TRBV12-4 and TRBJ1-1; 10 bases line up with TRBD1. V shed 8 bases and J 1 base; nucleotides not matched to a gene: 7. The CDR3 is made up of 15 amino acids. CDR3 in amino acids: CASAGDRGTNTEAFF. Written as DNA, the CDR3 is TGTGCCAGCGCCGGGGACAGGGGCACGAACACTGAAGCTTTCTTT.

Concerning this clonotype itself: A much larger clone sits a single nucleotide away, making a read error possible. The chain carries TRBV15 and TRBJ1-1; D is possibly TRBD1 (5 bases). This CDR3 is 14 amino acids long. Germline CDR1 and CDR2: LNHNV and YYDKDF (reference sequence). CDR3 loop: CATSRRDGNTGAFF. The CDR3 nucleotides are TGTGCCACCAGCAGAAGGGACGGGAACACTGGAGCTTTCTTT.

This sequence joins TRBV10-3 and TRBJ2-7, with 11 bases that match TRBD2. The germline V gene has CDR1 ENHRY and CDR2 SYGVKD. The CDR3 contains 18 residues. Unmatched junction bases numbered 15, after V lost 6 bases and J lost 2 bases. DNA for the CDR3: TGTGCCATCAGGGACCCTGGGCTAGCGGGGGGAAACCCCTACGAGCAGTACTTC. It encodes CAIRDPGLAGGNPYEQYF.

V is TRBV30 and J is TRBJ1-1; D remains ambiguous. In germline, CDR1 is GTSNPN, CDR2 SVGIG (reference sequence). V was clipped by 4 bases and J by 2 bases, with 11 bases between them. The CDR3 loop spans 13 amino acids. CDR3 DNA sequence: TGTGCCTGGATGGCAGGCCTCAACACTGAAGCTTTCTTT. Its translation: CAWMAGLNTEAFF.

V usage is TRBV7-9 and J usage is TRBJ2-5, with D hard to call. There are 15 residues in the CDR3. Germline values: CDR1 SEHNR, CDR2 FQNEAQ (reference sequence). V lost 1 base and J lost 1, with 10 bases in between. The CDR3 is CASSLGPQAQETQYF. In nucleotides, the CDR3 is TGTGCCAGCAGCTTAGGACCGCAGGCCCAAGAGACCCAGTACTTC.

This clonotype has ten or more counts. V and J are TRBV15 and TRBJ1-4; TRBD1 is a possible D gene (6 bases). From germline, CDR1 is LNHNV and CDR2 YYDKDF (reference sequence). Trimming stripped 7 bases from V and 10 bases from J, with 16 bases between. The CDR3 sequence is 13 residues long. This CDR3 is CATTAGEGAKLFF. CDR3 nucleotides: TGTGCCACCACTGCAGGGGAAGGGGCAAAACTGTTTTTT.

The chain joins TRBV6-6 to TRBJ2-1; 9 bases map to TRBD1. The CDR3 has 14 amino acids. J gave up 2 bases and V 6 bases, and 2 bases lay outside the gene matches. CDR1 and CDR2 from the germline V gene are MNHNY and SVGAGI (reference sequence). The CDR3 DNA is TGTGCCAGCAGCGACAGGGGGACCTACAATGAGCAGTTCTTC. It encodes CASSDRGTYNEQFF.

This CDR3 reads CASSEEWGWGGGYTF. CDR3 nucleotide sequence: TGTGCCAGCAGTGAAGAATGGGGATGGGGTGGCGGCTACACCTTC. The rearrangement uses TRBV28 and TRBJ1-2; D uncertain. The ends were cut back, 5 bases at V and 8 bases at J, with 21 bases in the middle. Germline loops: CDR1 MDHEN, CDR2 SYDVKM. The CDR3 consists of 15 residues.

This chain uses TRBV9 with TRBJ2-1; the D is unclear. This CDR3 is built from 13 residues. Germline lookup yields CDR1 SGDLS and CDR2 YYNGEE. The germline V and J ends were trimmed by 1 base and 5 bases, with 7 bases remaining between them. CDR3: CASSVLHDNEQFF. The CDR3 DNA reads as TGTGCCAGCAGCGTATTACATGACAATGAGCAGTTCTTC.

This clonotype was found once. The V gene is TRBV5-1, the J gene TRBJ1-6; 10 nucleotides align to TRBD1. J lost 9 bases, V lost 3 bases, and 9 bases had no gene match. Germline V gene data show CDR1 as SGHRS and CDR2 as YFSETQ. The length of the CDR3 is 16 residues. The CDR3 nucleotides are TGCGCCAGCAGCTCCAATCCGGGACAGGGGCTTTCACCCCTCCACTTT. Protein product: CASSSNPGQGLSPLHF.

This clonotype was observed a few times. The V and J genes are TRBV2 and TRBJ2-2; tentatively, D is TRBD2 (6 bases). The V gene lost 1 base and the J gene lost 0 bases, with 18 bases spanning the gap. Germline values: CDR1 SNHLY, CDR2 FYNNEI. The CDR3 contains 19 residues. This chain's CDR3 is CASSEEDYRTFPNTGELFF. In DNA form, the CDR3 reads TGTGCCAGCAGTGAAGAGGACTACCGGACCTTTCCGAACACCGGGGAGCTGTTTTTT.

The chain carries TRBV7-2 and TRBJ2-1, with unresolved D. The CDR3 is made up of 15 amino acids. The germline gives CDR1 SGHTA, CDR2 FQGNSA. V lost 4 bases, J lost 3 bases, and 13 bases lay in between. CDR3 sequence reads: CASSSSILGYNEQFF. In DNA, the CDR3 is TGTGCCAGCAGCTCCTCGATTCTAGGCTACAATGAGCAGTTCTTC.

CDR3 in amino acids: CASSGSGGGSNQPQHF. CDR3 bases: TGTGCCAGCAGTGGATCGGGGGGGGGGAGCAATCAGCCCCAGCATTTT. The rearrangement links TRBV2 to TRBJ1-5; possible D gene TRBD1, 5 bases. Germline V gene data show CDR1 as SNHLY and CDR2 as FYNNEI. The CDR3 length is 16 residues. With 4 bases removed from V and 1 base from J, the gap between germline ends came to 14 bases.

This clonotype was observed at least ten times. V gene TRBV19 combines with J gene TRBJ2-5; D remains ambiguous. The CDR3 sequence is 13 residues long. Germline lookup yields CDR1 LNHDA and CDR2 SQIVND (reference sequence). Trimming pared 5 bases from V and 0 bases from J, leaving 7 bases between. In DNA, the CDR3 is TGTGCCAGTAGTCAGAATGACCAAGAGACCCAGTACTTC. As protein: CASSQNDQETQYF. Full variable domain (rest looked up from reference TRBV19 and TRBJ2-5): DGGITQSPKYLFRKEGQNVTLSCEQNLNHDAMYWYRQDPGQGLRLIYYSQIVNDFQKGDIAEGYSVSREKKESFPLTVTSAQKNPTAFYLCASSQNDQETQYFGPGTRLLVL.

This sequence joins TRBV6-6 and TRBJ2-3; D is tentatively TRBD1 or TRBD2 (5 bases each). This CDR3 region has 13 residues. Germline V gene data show CDR1 as MNHNY and CDR2 as SVGAGI (reference sequence). V lost 5 bases, J lost 14 bases, and 20 bases lay in between. Written as DNA, the CDR3 is TGTGCCAGCAGTGCCCTTAACCGGGACCGGAGGTATTTT. Its protein is CASSALNRDRRYF.

This clonotype has a handful of counts. The junction differs from germline at one of its ends, possibly a read error. V usage is TRBV6-5 and J usage is TRBJ1-1; 7 nucleotides match TRBD1. This CDR3 has 13 residues. Germline-derived CDR1 and CDR2 are MNHEY and SVGAGI. This CDR3 reads CASSEQGDTEAFF. The DNA for the CDR3 is TGCGCCAGCAGTGAGCAGGGGGACACTGAAGCTTTCTTT.

The gene calls are TRBV2 and TRBJ1-2; D is uncertain. This CDR3 region has 13 residues. Germline V CDR1 and CDR2: SNHLY, FYNNEI. V lost 3 bases, J lost 0 bases, and 5 bases lay in between. The CDR3 DNA is TGTGCCAGCAGTGACGGCGCTAACTATGGCTACACCTTC. Encoded protein: CASSDGANYGYTF.

The chain is built from TRBV28 and TRBJ2-7, with no clear D. In germline, CDR1 is MDHEN, CDR2 SYDVKM. CDR3 length: 15 residues. V lost 6 bases, J lost 6 bases, and 21 bases lay in between. CDR3 in DNA: TGTGCCAGCAGCCCCACGTTGGCTAACAGCTGCGAGCAGTACTTC. The encoded protein is CASSPTLANSCEQYF.

V and J are TRBV3-1 and TRBJ2-7, with a weak D call TRBD2 (5 bases). V was clipped by 4 bases and J by 3 bases, with 13 bases between them. CDR3 length equals 14 residues. Germline CDR1 LGHDT, CDR2 YNNKEL (reference sequence). The CDR3: CASSPDYKDYEQYF. The CDR3 region has the DNA TGTGCCAGCAGCCCAGACTACAAGGACTACGAGCAGTACTTC.

This clonotype was found once. V is TRBV12-3 or TRBV12-4 and J is TRBJ1-5; D perhaps matches TRBD1 (5 bases). The CDR3 is made up of 13 amino acids. The V end was cut by 8 bases, the J end by 4 bases, with 12 bases between. The CDR3 region is CASSGMKNQPQHF. The CDR3 DNA sequence: TGTGCCAGCTCAGGGATGAAAAATCAGCCCCAGCATTTT.

This clonotype was detected many times. The rearrangement uses TRBV2 and TRBJ1-2; tentative D call: TRBD1 (5 bases). CDR1 SNHLY and CDR2 FYNNEI come from the germline V gene. The germline V and J ends were trimmed by 3 bases and 10 bases, with 18 bases remaining between them. The CDR3 consists of 14 residues. This CDR3 is CASSDAGGRGNYTF. The CDR3 nucleotides read TGTGCCAGCAGTGACGCGGGCGGCCGGGGCAACTACACCTTC.

V usage is TRBV6-1 and J usage is TRBJ1-1; D not certain. Germline V lookup: CDR1 MNHNS, CDR2 SASEGT. The CDR3 length is 14 residues. Trimming removed 2 bases at V and 1 base at J, with 8 bases between. Here the CDR3 DNA reads TGTGCCAGCAGTGAAAACGGGGAGAACACTGAAGCTTTCTTT. Protein product: CASSENGENTEAFF.

This clonotype was detected only a few times. The chain recombines TRBV19 with TRBJ2-7; a possible D gene is TRBD2 (6 bases). Germline V gene lookup returns CDR1 LNHDA and CDR2 SQIVND (reference sequence). The ends were cut back, 4 bases at V and 6 bases at J, with 16 bases in the middle. The CDR3 has 14 residues. The CDR3 is CASSKGLEASEQYF. The CDR3, as DNA: TGTGCCAGTAGTAAGGGACTGGAGGCCTCCGAGCAGTACTTC.